The entry below describes one TCR beta chain. The data belong to a study of T cell changes during pregnancy in multiple sclerosis. Germline values: CDR1 ENHRY, CDR2 SYGVKD. The CDR3 length is 12 residues. V gave up 6 bases and J gave up 2 bases, with 7 bases separating them. The repertoire was sequenced with immunoSEQ multiplex PCR; TCRdb's copy has only in-frame clones and lacks some. The profile shows 70,000 or so clones, roughly nine tenths of them singletons. Sequenced here: peripheral blood, sampled in the third trimester of pregnancy. The origin of this receptor is a female donor in good health, enrolled as a control in a pregnancy study. The chain employs TRBV10-3 and TRBJ1-2; D is unresolved. The CDR3 coding sequence is TGTGCCATCAGCGAAACAAACTATGGCTACACCTTC. This translates into CAISETNYGYTF.